The sequence of this T cell receptor (beta chain) was determined in a study of response to subunit inactivated influenza vaccine. CDR1 SQVTM and CDR2 ANQGSEA come from the germline V gene. The CDR3 is 14 residues long. TCRdb itself ran the RT-PCR reads through MiXCR, one entry per CDR3 protein. The sample yields about 190,000 distinct CDR3 sequences, 13% to 15% seen once. Findings of the study overall: Each seasonal influenza vaccination, the authors suggested, recruits few new T cells.

As concerns this clonotype: Its antigen is not known. A much larger clone sits a single nucleotide away, making a read error possible.

The sequence was obtained from a man between 50 and 59 years old who received an inactivated influenza vaccine. The chain is built from TRBV29-1 and TRBJ2-7; the match to TRBD2 covers 10 bases. Material: CD8+ T cells sorted from PBMCs, obtained around 5 days after vaccination. CDR3 nucleotides: TGCGGCGTTGAAGGGCTAGCGGGAGATCGGGAGCAGTACTTC. Translation: CGVEGLAGDREQYF.